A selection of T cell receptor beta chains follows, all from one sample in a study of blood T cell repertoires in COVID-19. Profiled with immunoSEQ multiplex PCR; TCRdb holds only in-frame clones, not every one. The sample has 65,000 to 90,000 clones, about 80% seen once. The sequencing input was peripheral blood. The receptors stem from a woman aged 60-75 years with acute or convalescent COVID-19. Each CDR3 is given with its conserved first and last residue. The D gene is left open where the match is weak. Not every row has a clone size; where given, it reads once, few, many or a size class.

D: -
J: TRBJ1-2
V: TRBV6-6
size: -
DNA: TGTGCCAGCAGTAGCAACCCCCTATTAAACTATGGCTACACCTTC
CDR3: CASSSNPLLNYGYTF

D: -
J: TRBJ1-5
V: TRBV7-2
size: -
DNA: TGTGCCAGCAGCCTGCCAGCACAGGGCCAGCCCCAGCATTTT
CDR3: CASSLPAQGQPQHF

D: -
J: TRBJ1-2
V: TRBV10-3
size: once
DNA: TGTGCCATCAGTGCAGAGGCAGGGGAATTCTATGGCTACACCTTC
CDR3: CAISAEAGEFYGYTF

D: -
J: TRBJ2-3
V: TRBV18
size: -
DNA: TGTGCCAGCTCACAGGGACTCAACACAGATACGCAGTATTTT
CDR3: CASSQGLNTDTQYF

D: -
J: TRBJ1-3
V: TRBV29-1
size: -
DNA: TGCAGCGTTCTCCTGGAGGAAAACACCATATATTTT
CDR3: CSVLLEENTIYF

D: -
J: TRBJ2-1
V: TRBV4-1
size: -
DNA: TGCGCCAGCAGCTCCTACCCCCCCGGGAGCCCCTACAATGAGCAGTTCTTC
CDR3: CASSSYPPGSPYNEQFF

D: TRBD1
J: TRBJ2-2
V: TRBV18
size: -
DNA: TGTGCCAGCTCACTGGGGACAGGGAAGAACGGGGAGCTGTTTTTT
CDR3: CASSLGTGKNGELFF

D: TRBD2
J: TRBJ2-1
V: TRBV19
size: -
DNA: TGTGCCAGTAGTCCCGGACTAGCGGGGGGGTCCCTCAATGAGCAGTTCTTC
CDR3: CASSPGLAGGSLNEQFF

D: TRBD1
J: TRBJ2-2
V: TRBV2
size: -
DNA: TGTGCCAGCAGGGAGGACAGGGCATACACCGGGGAGCTGTTTTTT
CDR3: CASREDRAYTGELFF

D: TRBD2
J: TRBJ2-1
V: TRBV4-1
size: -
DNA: TGCGCCAGCAGCCAAGAATTGGCGGGGGGGCGCAATGAGCAGTTCTTC
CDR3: CASSQELAGGRNEQFF

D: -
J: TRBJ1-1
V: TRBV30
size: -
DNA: TGTGCCTGGAGTGTACGGGCAGGGGTGAACACTGAAGCTTTCTTT
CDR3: CAWSVRAGVNTEAFF

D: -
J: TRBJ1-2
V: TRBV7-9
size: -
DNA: TGTGCCAGCAGCCGCTGGGCGCTAAACTATGGCTACACCTTC
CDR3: CASSRWALNYGYTF

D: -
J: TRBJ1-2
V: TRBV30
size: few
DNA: TGTGCCTGGAGTTCAGGGGCTGGCTACACCTTC
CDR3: CAWSSGAGYTF

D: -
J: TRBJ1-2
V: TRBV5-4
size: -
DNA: TGTGCCAGCAGCTTGGGGGGCCCTAACTATGGCTACACCTTC
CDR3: CASSLGGPNYGYTF

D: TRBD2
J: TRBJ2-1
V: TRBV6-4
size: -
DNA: TGTGCCAGCAGTGACTCTGGCGGGGGGACCCCGCCAAATGAGCAGTTCTTC
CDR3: CASSDSGGGTPPNEQFF

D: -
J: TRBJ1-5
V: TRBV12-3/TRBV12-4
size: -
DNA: TGTGCCAGCAGCCCTTCCGCGAGGTCTATACATTTT
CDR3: CASSPSARSIHF

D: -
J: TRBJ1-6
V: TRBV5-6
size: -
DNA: TGTGCCAGCAGCCCGCCGGGTTCCTATAATTCACCCCTCCACTTT
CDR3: CASSPPGSYNSPLHF

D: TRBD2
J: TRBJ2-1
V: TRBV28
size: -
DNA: TGTGCCAGCAGTTCCATCCCGCGGACTAGCGGGGCAATTTACAATGAGCAGTTCTTC
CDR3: CASSSIPRTSGAIYNEQFF

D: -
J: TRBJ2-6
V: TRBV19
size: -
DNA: TGTGCCAGTAGTAGAGGACAAGCCTCTGGGGCCAACGTCCTGACTTTC
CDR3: CASSRGQASGANVLTF

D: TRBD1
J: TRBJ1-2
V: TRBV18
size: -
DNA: TGTGCCAGCTCACTCGGACAGGGGGCGATGGTAGTTAACTATGGCTACACCTTC
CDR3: CASSLGQGAMVVNYGYTF

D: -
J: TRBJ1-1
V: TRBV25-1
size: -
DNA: TGTGCCAGCAGTAAGAACAGGAACACTGAAGCTTTCTTT
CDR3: CASSKNRNTEAFF

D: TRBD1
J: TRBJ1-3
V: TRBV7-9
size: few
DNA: TGTGCCAGCAGACCTGACAGGGGCATCGGAAACACCATATATTTT
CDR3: CASRPDRGIGNTIYF

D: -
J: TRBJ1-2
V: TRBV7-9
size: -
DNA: TGTGCCAGCAGCTTAAGAGGGGAGGATGGCTACACCTTC
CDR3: CASSLRGEDGYTF

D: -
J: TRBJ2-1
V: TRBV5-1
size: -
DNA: TGCGCCAGCAGCCTGAGCCCGGGTCCCAATGAGCAGTTCTTC
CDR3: CASSLSPGPNEQFF

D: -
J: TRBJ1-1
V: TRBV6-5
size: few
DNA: TGTGCCAGCAGTCCCTTAACGAGGGTGAACACTGAAGCTTTCTTT
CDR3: CASSPLTRVNTEAFF

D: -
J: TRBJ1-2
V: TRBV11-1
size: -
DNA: TGTGCCAGCAGCCCCGCTTTGGCGGGTGGCTACACCTTC
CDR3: CASSPALAGGYTF

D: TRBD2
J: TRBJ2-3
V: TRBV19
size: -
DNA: TGTGCCAGTAGTAGCGGGGGGGCCGTCCCTACGCAGTATTTT
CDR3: CASSSGGAVPTQYF

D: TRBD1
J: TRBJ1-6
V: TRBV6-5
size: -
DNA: TGTGCCAGCCATACAGGGGGCAGTTCACCCCTCCACTTT
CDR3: CASHTGGSSPLHF

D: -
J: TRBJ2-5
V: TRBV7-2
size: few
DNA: TGTGCCAGCAGCCAACTGGGGGGCCAAGAGACCCAGTACTTC
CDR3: CASSQLGGQETQYF

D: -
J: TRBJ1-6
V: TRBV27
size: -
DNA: TGTGCCAGCAGTCCCTTGGGGGAGGGGAGATCACCCCTCCACTTT
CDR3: CASSPLGEGRSPLHF

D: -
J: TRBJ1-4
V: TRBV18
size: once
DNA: TGTGCCAGCTCACCGGGACAACCTGTTGCAACTAATGAAAAACTGTTTTTT
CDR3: CASSPGQPVATNEKLFF

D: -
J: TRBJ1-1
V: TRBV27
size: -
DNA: TGTGCCAGCCGTATGGCAGGGCTGATGAACACTGAAGCTTTCTTT
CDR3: CASRMAGLMNTEAFF

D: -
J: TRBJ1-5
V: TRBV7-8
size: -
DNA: TGTGCCAGCAGCCAAACAGGGTACGATCAGCCCCAGCATTTT
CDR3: CASSQTGYDQPQHF